These 20 T cell receptor beta chains were all obtained from the same sample, sequenced in a study of blood T cell repertoires in COVID-19. Assay used: immunoSEQ multiplex PCR; TCRdb lists only in-frame clones, some missing. Here the sample spans around 190,000 clones, 86% being singletons. Sequenced material: peripheral blood. The receptors here all came from a man in his 70s with active or convalescent COVID-19.

The rearrangement links TRBV5-4 to TRBJ1-1, with D possibly TRBD1 on 5 matching bases. CDR3 length: 15 residues. Between the trimmed V and J ends, which lost 3 bases and 5 bases, there was a span of 17 bases. The V gene's germline CDR1 is SGHNT and CDR2 YYREEE (reference sequence). CDR3: CASSSPTADRTEAFF. CDR3 nucleotides: TGTGCCAGCAGCTCCCCGACCGCCGACAGAACTGAAGCTTTCTTT.

The chain joins TRBV5-1 to TRBJ2-5, with D possibly matching TRBD1 (6 bases). The length of the CDR3 is 15 residues. V lost 3 bases and J 4 bases, leaving 16 bases between the germline ends. Germline CDR1 SGHRS, CDR2 YFSETQ. The CDR3, as DNA: TGCGCCAGCAGCTCGGGACAAACCTTAGGAGAGACCCAGTACTTC. Amino acids: CASSSGQTLGETQYF.

The chain recombines TRBV27 with TRBJ1-5, with TRBD1 as a possible D gene (5 bases). V was pared by 5 bases and J by 1 base, with 12 bases between. The germline gives CDR1 MNHEY, CDR2 SMNVEV (reference sequence). CDR3 length: 15 amino acids. This CDR3 is CASSPQGTSNQPQHF. The DNA for the CDR3 is TGTGCCAGCAGTCCCCAGGGTACCAGCAATCAGCCCCAGCATTTT.

The CDR3 DNA follows: TGCGCCAGCAGCTTGAGGGCAGGGGCCGGCGGGGAGCTGTTTTTT. It translates to CASSLRAGAGGELFF. The chain uses TRBV5-1 and TRBJ2-2; maybe TRBD1 (6 bases). Germline loops: CDR1 SGHRS, CDR2 YFSETQ. The CDR3 runs 15 residues. The ends were cut back, 1 base at V and 7 bases at J, with 14 bases in the middle.

This sequence joins TRBV11-2 and TRBJ2-2; D ambiguous. The CDR3 contains 11 residues. Germline V lookup: CDR1 SGHAT, CDR2 FQNNGV. The V and J ends lost 6 bases and 5 bases respectively, with 4 bases between them. In DNA form, the CDR3 reads TGTGCCAGCAGTTCGACCGGGGAGCTGTTTTTT. Translation: CASSSTGELFF. The whole variable domain, filled in from reference TRBV11-2 and TRBJ2-2, reads EAGVAQSPRYKIIEKRQSVAFWCNPISGHATLYWYQQILGQGPKLLIQFQNNGVVDDSQLPKDRFSAERLKGVDSTLKIQPAKLEDSAVYLCASSSTGELFFGEGSRLTVL.

The chain couples TRBV5-8 to TRBJ2-1; TRBD2 is a possible D gene (6 bases). This CDR3 contains 15 residues. V was pared by 0 bases and J by 5 bases, with 12 bases between. Germline CDR1 reads SGHTS; CDR2 reads YDEGEE. The CDR3: CASSLGRGIDNEQFF. For the CDR3, the DNA is TGTGCCAGCAGCTTGGGGCGGGGAATTGACAATGAGCAGTTCTTC.

The chain recombines TRBV28 with TRBJ1-4; D gene uncertain. Germline loops: CDR1 MDHEN, CDR2 SYDVKM. Between the trimmed V and J ends, which lost 7 bases and 7 bases, there was a span of 13 bases. The CDR3 is 13 amino acids. CDR3 DNA: TGTGCCAGCACCCTAGGTCTGGGTGAAAAACTGTTTTTT. Amino acids: CASTLGLGEKLFF.

As DNA, the CDR3 is TGCGCCAGCAGCCAGGTGGACAGGGTAAATCAGCCCCAGCATTTT. It yields the protein CASSQVDRVNQPQHF. The chain has TRBV4-1 and TRBJ1-5; 8 bases are a match to TRBD1. CDR1 is MGHRA and CDR2 is YSYEKL in the germline V gene. V lost 3 bases and J lost 4; bases outside the gene matches: 5. CDR3 size: 15 residues.

V usage is TRBV9 and J usage is TRBJ1-3, with TRBD1 as a possible D gene (5 bases). Germline V lookup: CDR1 SGDLS, CDR2 YYNGEE. The V gene lost 0 bases and the J gene lost 0 bases, with 13 bases spanning the gap. CDR3 size: 17 residues. The CDR3 loop reads CASSVVPGSPSGNTIYF. CDR3 DNA: TGTGCCAGCAGCGTAGTCCCAGGGTCCCCCTCTGGAAACACCATATATTTT.

The rearrangement links TRBV3-1 (or the pseudogene TRBV3-2) to TRBJ2-1; 7 bases line up with TRBD1. This CDR3 is 14 amino acids long. The J segment lost 4 bases and the V segment lost 4 bases, leaving 4 bases of the junction unmatched. CDR1 LGHDT and CDR2 YNNKEL come from the germline V gene (reference sequence). The chain's CDR3 is CASSLWDRYNEQFF. CDR3 DNA sequence: TGTGCCAGCAGCCTTTGGGACAGATACAATGAGCAGTTCTTC.

The chain recombines TRBV7-6 with TRBJ2-3; D gene ambiguous. CDR3 length: 16 residues. Germline loops: CDR1 SGHVS, CDR2 FNYEAQ. Between the trimmed V and J ends, which lost 5 bases and 2 bases, there was a span of 17 bases. This CDR3 reads CASSLSGGGPTDTQYF. CDR3 DNA: TGTGCCAGCAGCCTCTCTGGCGGCGGCCCCACAGATACGCAGTATTTT.

V and J are TRBV29-1 and TRBJ2-1; D might be TRBD1 (7 bases). CDR3 size: 12 residues. V lost 5 bases to trimming and J lost 7 bases, with 12 bases between them. CDR1 and CDR2 from the germline V gene are SQVTM and ANQGSEA. The CDR3 DNA reads TGCAGCGTTCGACCAGGGGGGAATGAGCAGTTCTTC. It codes for CSVRPGGNEQFF.

This rearrangement joins TRBV18 to TRBJ1-4; perhaps TRBD1 as D (6 bases). The CDR3 length is 17 residues. The germline V gene encodes CDR1 KGHSH and CDR2 LQKENI. V lost 4 bases to trimming and J lost 8 bases, with 23 bases between them. The CDR3 here is CASSHPPPGAGVEKLFF. The CDR3 DNA is TGTGCCAGCTCACACCCACCGCCAGGTGCAGGGGTCGAAAAACTGTTTTTT. Together with reference TRBV18 and TRBJ1-4, the CDR3 gives the full variable domain: NAGVMQNPRHLVRRRGQEARLRCSPMKGHSHVYWYRQLPEEGLKFMVYLQKENIIDESGMPKERFSAEFPKEGPSILRIQQVVRGDSAAYFCASSHPPPGAGVEKLFFGSGTQLSVL.

The chain carries TRBV10-3 and TRBJ2-7; maybe TRBD1 (5 bases). Germline V gene lookup returns CDR1 ENHRY and CDR2 SYGVKD. Trimming shortened V by 6 bases and J by 3 bases, and 12 bases separated the two germline ends. The CDR3 covers 13 residues. The CDR3 region has the DNA TGTGCCATCAGAGACAAGGGGAACTACGAGCAGTACTTC. Encoded protein: CAIRDKGNYEQYF.

The chain uses TRBV11-2 and TRBJ2-5, with 8 bases lining up with TRBD2. CDR1 and CDR2 (germline): SGHAT, FQNNGV. V lost 3 bases to trimming and J lost 1 base; unmatched junction nucleotides: 7. The CDR3 totals 16 residues. The CDR3 DNA follows: TGTGCCAGCAGCTTTAGGCTAGCGGGCTCCCAAGAGACCCAGTACTTC. It is translated as CASSFRLAGSQETQYF.

A few counts support this clone. This sequence joins TRBV18 and TRBJ1-3, with no clear D. The CDR3 covers 16 residues. CDR1 and CDR2 from the germline V gene are KGHSH and LQKENI. Between the trimmed V and J ends, which lost 3 bases and 2 bases, there was a span of 14 bases. The CDR3 DNA reads TGTGCCAGCTCACCCCTGGATGCTGGAGCTGGAAACACCATATATTTT. Protein product: CASSPLDAGAGNTIYF.

The gene calls are TRBV18 and TRBJ1-1; no clear D gene. CDR3 size: 13 residues. Trimming removed 6 bases from V and 2 bases from J, with 10 bases in between. CDR1 is KGHSH, CDR2 LQKENI, per germline. The CDR3 bases are TGTGCCAGCTCCCTGACACCTAACACTGAAGCTTTCTTT. It specifies CASSLTPNTEAFF.

J is TRBJ1-4 and V is TRBV2; D call uncertain. Germline V gene lookup returns CDR1 SNHLY and CDR2 FYNNEI. The CDR3 has 15 amino acids. Trimming shortened V by 4 bases and J by 3 bases, and 12 bases separated the two germline ends. This chain's CDR3 is CASSVTGLSNEKLFF. In DNA, the CDR3 is TGTGCCAGCAGTGTCACGGGGTTATCTAATGAAAAACTGTTTTTT.

CDR3 sequence (DNA): TGTGCTAGTGGTTTGGGTGGGAGCTTGGAGACCCAGTACTTC. This sequence encodes CASGLGGSLETQYF. The rearrangement links TRBV12-5 to TRBJ2-5, with D perhaps matching TRBD2 (5 bases). The CDR3 is made up of 14 amino acids. Germline CDR1 reads LGHNT; CDR2 reads FRNRAP. Trimming removed 1 base at V and 5 bases at J, with 11 bases between.

This rearrangement joins TRBV4-3 to TRBJ1-2, with D hard to call. Trimming cost V 0 bases and J 2 bases, with 16 bases left between them. The CDR3 is made up of 17 amino acids. Germline CDR1 reads LGHNA; CDR2 reads YSLEER. This chain's CDR3 is CASSQDLPWQRNYGYTF. The CDR3 DNA reads TGCGCCAGCAGCCAAGATCTCCCCTGGCAGCGAAACTATGGCTACACCTTC.